Shown below are 5 T cell receptor beta chains from a single sample sequenced in a study of T cells in tuberculosis. Only in-frame clones appear in the TCRdb table, and some are missing; sequencing was by immunoSEQ multiplex PCR. The table includes 25,000 to 40,000 clones, around 92% detected once. Source material: PBMCs. The receptor source for this set is a donor aged 10-29 years with latent tuberculosis or without tuberculosis infection. Some clones in this sample may be carry-over from other donors' samples.

V usage is TRBV2 and J usage is TRBJ2-1; 10 bases line up with TRBD2. CDR3 size: 15 residues. Losses at the gene ends were 6 bases for V and 4 bases for J; bases not matched to a gene: 6. Germline loops: CDR1 SNHLY, CDR2 FYNNEI. The CDR3 spells CASSERGGGYNEQFF. In DNA, the CDR3 is TGTGCCAGCAGCGAGCGGGGGGGAGGGTACAATGAGCAGTTCTTC.

In this sample, this clone turned up once. The rearrangement links TRBV6-5 to TRBJ1-2; D is perhaps TRBD1 (5 bases). V lost 8 bases to trimming and J lost 7 bases, with 20 bases between them. CDR3 length: 14 residues. CDR1 MNHEY and CDR2 SVGAGI come from the germline V gene. The CDR3 protein is CASGQGLGIFGYTF. The CDR3 bases are TGTGCCAGCGGCCAGGGACTTGGGATATTTGGCTACACCTTC.

V is TRBV6-1 and J is TRBJ2-1, with TRBD2 identical over 10 bases. CDR1 MNHNS and CDR2 SASEGT come from the germline V gene. The CDR3 runs to 14 residues. V shed 7 bases, J shed 8 bases, and the junction held 8 bases outside the gene matches. The CDR3 protein is CASKAAGGRDEQFF. DNA for the CDR3: TGTGCCAGCAAGGCAGCGGGAGGGCGGGATGAGCAGTTCTTC.

The J gene is TRBJ2-6, the V gene TRBV7-6, with a possible D match to TRBD2 (5 bases). Looked up from germline, CDR1 is SGHVS and CDR2 is FNYEAQ. The CDR3 has 17 residues. Trimming took off 5 bases at V and 4 bases at J, with 18 bases between the two ends. This CDR3 is CASSPFGGLRGANVLTF. In DNA, the CDR3 is TGTGCCAGCAGCCCCTTCGGAGGTCTAAGAGGGGCCAACGTCCTGACTTTC.

The CDR3 protein is CASSSPGQGNEQFF. CDR3 in DNA: TGTGCCAGCAGCTCCCCGGGACAAGGGAATGAGCAGTTCTTC. This chain links TRBV7-9 with TRBJ2-1; a possible D gene is TRBD1 (6 bases). The CDR3 consists of 14 residues. Trimming left V 4 bases short and J 7 bases short, with 14 bases between. Germline assignment: CDR1 SEHNR and CDR2 FQNEAQ (reference sequence).